In this sample, the clone carrying this TCR beta chain turned up once. Sequencing was performed with immunoSEQ multiplex PCR; in TCRdb, only in-frame clones are kept and a portion is missing. Here the sample spans some 2 million clones, just under 95% being singletons. Germline CDR1 MDHEN, CDR2 SYDVKM. Trimming took 2 bases from V and 0 from J; bases not matched to a gene: 6. The CDR3 contains 17 residues. These data come from a study of shared clonotypes between healthy human individuals. CD45RO-negative, CCR7-positively selected cells formed the naive CD8 fraction, excluding terminally differentiated effector memory CD45RA+ cells.

Sequenced input: naive CD8+ T cells sorted from blood. The TCR originated in a man between 18 and 29 years old in good health. This chain uses TRBV28 with TRBJ2-3; TRBD1 matches 9 bases. In DNA, the CDR3 is TGTGCCAGCAGTTTAAGTTTGGGGACAGGGAGCACAGATACGCAGTATTTT. It codes for CASSLSLGTGSTDTQYF.